The T cell receptor beta chain under discussion was sequenced for a study of shared clonotypes between healthy human individuals (dated by TCRdb to the early 2020s). About the investigation overall: The cohort comprised a couple of women and a few men aged 18 to 49 years. Per donor, leukapheresis produced somewhere between about 0.9 and 9 billion PBMCs. To estimate repertoire size and how much clonotypes are shared between individuals, the study performed deep sequencing of blood TCR repertoires from a few healthy adults. Per donor, three plates each were used for CD4 naive and CD4 memory, two for CD8 naive, and one for CD8 memory. To increase sequencing depth and limit assay-specific biases, different laboratories used diverse techniques to prepare libraries and sequence TCR repertoires.

Concerning this clone itself: Its cognate antigen has yet to be identified. No base quality information exists; no much larger clone differs at one position.

There are 16 amino acids in the CDR3, from cysteine to phenylalanine inclusive. Only the CDR3 portion is preserved as DNA: 48 bases, with reading frame beginning at the first base. Cut back by 0 bases and 0 bases, the V and J ends lie 10 bases apart. Via the germline V gene, CDR1 is SGHRS and CDR2 YFSETQ. CD8 naive samples were obtained by positive selection for CCR7 among CD45RO-negative cells, yielding a CD45RA+CCR7+ population from which TemRA cells were excluded. Donors were healthy HIV-negative adults with no recently reported acute infections or vaccinations. Every donor was a Caucasian adult living in Nashville, Tennessee, USA. Blood was obtained by leukapheresis, after which PBMCs were separated by Ficoll-Histopaque density gradient centrifugation and cryopreserved in liquid nitrogen vapor phase. Analytical flow cytometry was used to check the purity and quantity of each magnetically sorted T cell population. From each sorted fraction, genomic DNA was isolated and quantified by UV absorbance on a Nanodrop 2000c.

Beyond this particular receptor, the publication reports: Pairwise subsampling led to the expectation that sequencing depth would affect the degree of clonotype sharing among donors. Compared with non-shared clonotypes, clonotypes shared by all four sorted-subset donors had higher generation probabilities. Sharing across a few donors was observed for approximately 4.6% of naive CD4, less than 4% of naive CD8, over 2% of memory CD4, and roughly 0.43% of memory CD8 clonotypes. Sampling was limited to blood, and TCR repertoires in tissue likely differ from TCR repertoires in blood. Rarefaction of sorted-subset datasets indicated incomplete sequencing despite the large sequencing depth. Naive subsets generally had larger estimated clonotype richness than memory subsets. The genetic and exposure-history diversity represented was limited by the small number of donors.

Using the deep immunoSEQ assay, multiplex PCR amplified TCR CDR3 regions from genomic DNA. Genomic DNA extracted from each cell subset was distributed evenly over all wells of several immunoSEQ 96-well plates, and each plate served as one replicate. For sorted subsets, about 200 ng genomic DNA, equal to approximately 30,000 T cell genomes, was loaded into each replicate PCR. Purified libraries were quantified with a Qubit 3.0 fluorometer, sized on a Bioanalyzer 2100, and re-quantified with the KAPA Library Quantification kit. A separate single-read 150-cycle Illumina NextSeq 550 flow cell was used to sequence each immunoSEQ 96-well plate. Per the authors' processing: Because only junctional sequences without quality scores were contained in the immunoSEQ output, filtering matching that applied to full-length reads could not be performed. Sequences were annotated with PyIR, a Python wrapper for IgBLAST v1.9, and V/J genes and CDR3 were assigned using IMGT germline references. Reads with weak V/J assignments (E-value above 1e-6), missing CDR3, stop codons, out-of-frame junctions, or ambiguous translated residues were removed. A V3J clonotype was defined by an identical inferred V gene, J gene, and CDR3 amino acid sequence. Percentage overlap between repertoires was calculated by dividing the number of shared unique clonotypes by the size of the smaller repertoire. Repertoire richness was assessed with RTK rarefaction, the Chao1 estimator, and Recon v2.1 estimates of unobserved clonotypes. For all TCRbeta clonotypes obtained by the gDNA method from a few donors, generation probabilities were computed with OLGA. Not all clones reach the TCRdb copy of this immuneACCESS table, which keeps in-frame sequences only. Checked studies attribute under half of the gap to unresolved V genes and leave the rest unexplained. V and J calls plus clone size are reproduced from that table; the DNA served to infer D and trimming. The table for this sample lists 800,000 or so clones; approximately 96% of them were counted only once. Together, the top ten hold about 0.21% of the sample.

The TCR was taken from a man in his thirties or forties in good health. The rearranged segments are TRBV5-1 and TRBJ1-3, and possibly TRBD1, on 5 matching bases. The specimen sequenced was naive CD8+ T cells sorted from blood. The sample's cell subset or site label, decoded: CD45RA+CCR7+. The CDR3 is CASSLDGAPSGNTIYF. At the DNA level, the sequence is TGCGCCAGCAGCTTGGACGGGGCACCCTCTGGAAACACCATATATTTT.